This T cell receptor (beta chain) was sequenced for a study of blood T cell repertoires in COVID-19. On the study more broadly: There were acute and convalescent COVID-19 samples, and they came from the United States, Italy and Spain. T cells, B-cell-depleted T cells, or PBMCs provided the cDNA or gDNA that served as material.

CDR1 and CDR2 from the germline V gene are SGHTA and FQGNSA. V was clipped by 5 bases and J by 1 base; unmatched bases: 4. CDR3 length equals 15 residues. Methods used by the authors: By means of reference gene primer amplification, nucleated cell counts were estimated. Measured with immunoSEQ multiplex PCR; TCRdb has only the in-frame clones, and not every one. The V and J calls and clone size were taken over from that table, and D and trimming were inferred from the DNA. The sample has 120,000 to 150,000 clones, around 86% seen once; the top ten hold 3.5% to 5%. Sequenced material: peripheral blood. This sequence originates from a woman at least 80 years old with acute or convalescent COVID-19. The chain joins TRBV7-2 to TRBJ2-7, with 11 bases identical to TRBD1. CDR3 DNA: TGTGCCAGCAGCGATCGGGACAGGGGGTCCTACGAGCAGTACTTC. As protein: CASSDRDRGSYEQYF.